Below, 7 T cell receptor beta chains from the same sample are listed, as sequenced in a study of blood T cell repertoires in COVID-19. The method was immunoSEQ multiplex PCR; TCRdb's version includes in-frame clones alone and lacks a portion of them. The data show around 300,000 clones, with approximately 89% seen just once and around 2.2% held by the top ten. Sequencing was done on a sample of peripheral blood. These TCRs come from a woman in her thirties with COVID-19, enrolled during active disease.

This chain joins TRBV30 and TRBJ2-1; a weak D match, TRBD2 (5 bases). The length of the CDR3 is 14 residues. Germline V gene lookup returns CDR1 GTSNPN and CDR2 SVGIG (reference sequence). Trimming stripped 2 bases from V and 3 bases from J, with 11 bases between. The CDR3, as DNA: TGTGCCTGGAGTACCAAGCGGAACTACAATGAGCAGTTCTTC. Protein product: CAWSTKRNYNEQFF.

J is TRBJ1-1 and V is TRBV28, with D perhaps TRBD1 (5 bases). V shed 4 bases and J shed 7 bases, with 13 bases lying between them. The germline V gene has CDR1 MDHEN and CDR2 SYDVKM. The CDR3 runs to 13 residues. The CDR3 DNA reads TGTGCCAGCAGTTGGAACCACGGGGGTGAAGCTTTCTTT. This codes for CASSWNHGGEAFF. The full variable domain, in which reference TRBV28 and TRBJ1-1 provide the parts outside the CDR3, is DVKVTQSSRYLVKRTGEKVFLECVQDMDHENMFWYRQDPGLGLRLIYFSYDVKMKEKGDIPEGYSVSREKKERFSLILESASTNQTSMYLCASSWNHGGEAFFGQGTRLTVV.

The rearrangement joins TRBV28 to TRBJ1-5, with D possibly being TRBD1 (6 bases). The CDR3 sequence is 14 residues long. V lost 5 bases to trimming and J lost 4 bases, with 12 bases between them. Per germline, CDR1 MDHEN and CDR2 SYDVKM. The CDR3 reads CASSTGSGNQPQHF. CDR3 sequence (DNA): TGTGCCAGCAGTACAGGGAGTGGGAATCAGCCCCAGCATTTT.

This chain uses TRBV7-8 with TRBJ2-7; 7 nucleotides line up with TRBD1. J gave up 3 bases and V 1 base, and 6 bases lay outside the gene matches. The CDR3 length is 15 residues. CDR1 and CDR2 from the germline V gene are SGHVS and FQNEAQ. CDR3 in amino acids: CASSLGWDRNYEQYF. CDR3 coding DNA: TGTGCCAGCAGCTTAGGCTGGGACAGAAACTACGAGCAGTACTTC.

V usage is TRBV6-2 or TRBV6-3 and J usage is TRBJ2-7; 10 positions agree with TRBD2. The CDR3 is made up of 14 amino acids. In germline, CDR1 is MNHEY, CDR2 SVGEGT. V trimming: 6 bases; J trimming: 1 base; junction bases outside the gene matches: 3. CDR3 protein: CASSPSGRSYEQYF. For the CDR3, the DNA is TGTGCCAGCAGCCCTAGCGGGAGATCCTACGAGCAGTACTTC.

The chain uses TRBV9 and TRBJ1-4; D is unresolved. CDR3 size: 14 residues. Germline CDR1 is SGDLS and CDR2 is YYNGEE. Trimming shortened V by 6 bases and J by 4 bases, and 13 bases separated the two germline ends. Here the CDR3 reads CASMNLPINEKLFF. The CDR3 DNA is TGTGCCAGCATGAATCTACCCATTAATGAAAAACTGTTTTTT.

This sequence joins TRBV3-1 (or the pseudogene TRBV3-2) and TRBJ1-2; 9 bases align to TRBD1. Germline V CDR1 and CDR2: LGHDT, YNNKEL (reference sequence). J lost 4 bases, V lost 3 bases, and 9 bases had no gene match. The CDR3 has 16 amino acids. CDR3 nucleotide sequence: TGTGCCAGCAGCCATGCGGACAGGGGCTCTTTCTATGGCTACACCTTC. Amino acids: CASSHADRGSFYGYTF.